This T cell receptor beta chain was identified during a study of T cells in Graves' hyperthyroidism and ophthalmopathy. Whole-study results and caveats: Most thyroid clonotypes with frequency above 0.001 were detected in blood.

This clonotype was seen repeatedly, ten times or more. The antigen remains undetermined. If no ophthalmopathy progression occurred within 18 months, Graves' hyperthyroidism was stable. Clinical symptoms, serum thyroxine and TRAb, thyroid ultrasound and orbital computed tomography together formed the diagnostic basis. Researchers took RNA transcripts and amplified the TCR beta CDR3 regions from them. The HTBI primer set drove a first-round RT-PCR of the TCR CDR3. One entry per CDR3 protein results from TCRdb running MiXCR on the multiplex PCR reads. The data show a few hundred thousand distinct CDR3 sequences, 15% to 18% seen once. The CDR3 loop spans 15 amino acids. The germline CDR1 and CDR2 sequences are SGHRS and YFSETQ. Trimming removed 4 bases from V and 7 bases from J, with 18 bases in between.

The source material was blood. The origin of this receptor is a woman between 18 and 30 years old with Graves' hyperthyroidism. The chain joins TRBV5-1 to TRBJ2-1; D is possibly TRBD1 or TRBD2 (5 bases each). The CDR3 reads CASSPTAGSGNEQFF. CDR3 sequence (DNA): TGCGCCAGCAGCCCCACGGCAGGGAGTGGAAATGAGCAGTTCTTC.